A single sample gave rise to the 16 T cell receptor beta chains below, sequenced in a study of blood T cell repertoires in COVID-19. Clones were read by immunoSEQ multiplex PCR, and TCRdb kept only the in-frame ones, dropping some. The sample contains under 150,000 clones, over 70% of which appear only once. Source material: peripheral blood. All receptors come from a man in his fifties or sixties with acute or convalescent COVID-19.

This clone was detected once. This chain connects TRBV3-1 (or the pseudogene TRBV3-2) to TRBJ1-1, with 8 bases matching TRBD1. V dropped 4 bases and J dropped 0; count of bases not matched to a gene: 7. The germline V gene has CDR1 LGHDT and CDR2 YNNKEL (reference sequence). The CDR3 is 16 residues long. The CDR3 loop reads CASSPPGGRMNTEAFF. CDR3 DNA: TGTGCCAGCAGCCCCCCAGGGGGCCGGATGAACACTGAAGCTTTCTTT.

CDR3 sequence reads: CASSPYGTSGGLNTDTQYF. The CDR3 DNA reads TGTGCCAGCAGCCCATACGGGACTAGCGGGGGCCTAAACACAGATACGCAGTATTTT. The chain combines TRBV11-2 with TRBJ2-3; 14 bases are shared with TRBD2. The CDR3 runs to 19 residues. The germline gives CDR1 SGHAT, CDR2 FQNNGV. The ends lost 5 bases at V and 2 bases at J; junction bases unmatched: 12.

On this clone: The same CDR3 can be traced to other DNA sequences in this sample. This chain connects TRBV5-6 to TRBJ2-2, with D hard to call. Germline CDR1 SGHDT, CDR2 YYEEEE. Trimming removed 0 bases from V and 6 bases from J, with 6 bases in between. The CDR3 loop spans 13 amino acids. The DNA for the CDR3 is TGTGCCAGCAGCTTGGGCGGTCCCGGGGAGCTGTTTTTT. Protein: CASSLGGPGELFF.

The DNA of the CDR3 is TGTGCCAGCAGTTCGGGACTAGTGGTTGAGCAGTTCTTC. This codes for CASSSGLVVEQFF. The chain combines TRBV28 with TRBJ2-1, with TRBD2 matching 8 bases. Germline loops: CDR1 MDHEN, CDR2 SYDVKM. V was pared by 4 bases and J by 9 bases, with 5 bases of the junction left unmatched. This CDR3 region has 13 residues.

This chain uses TRBV28 with TRBJ2-5, with 8 bases lining up with TRBD2. Trimming cost V 2 bases and J 5 bases; bases outside gene matches: 4. Germline CDR1 and CDR2: MDHEN and SYDVKM. The CDR3 spans 14 residues. The CDR3 DNA sequence: TGTGCCAGCAGTTTACCGGGGGGGAGGGAGACCCAGTACTTC. It yields the protein CASSLPGGRETQYF.

The gene calls are TRBV9 and TRBJ1-1; D gene unclear. Germline lookup yields CDR1 SGDLS and CDR2 YYNGEE. Trimming cost V 0 bases and J 1 base, with 4 bases left between them. The CDR3 contains 13 residues. In nucleotides, the CDR3 is TGTGCCAGCAGCGTAGGCAGGAACACTGAAGCTTTCTTT. Its translation: CASSVGRNTEAFF.

The J gene is TRBJ2-7, the V gene TRBV20-1, with 7 bases aligning to TRBD2. CDR1 DFQATT and CDR2 SNEGSKA come from the germline V gene (reference sequence). V dropped 3 bases and J dropped 6; count of bases not matched to a gene: 14. CDR3 length equals 15 residues. The CDR3 DNA is TGCAGTGCTAGTCGGTTTGGGGGGGTTCGGTCCGAGCAGTACTTC. Protein product: CSASRFGGVRSEQYF.

This sequence joins TRBV6-2 or TRBV6-3 and TRBJ2-2, with 10 positions matching TRBD1. CDR3 length: 17 amino acids. Trimming at V came to 0 bases and at J to 6 bases, leaving 7 bases not matched to a gene. Per germline, CDR1 MNHEY and CDR2 SVGEGT. The CDR3 DNA reads as TGTGCCAGCAGTTACTCGTATCGGACAGGGGGGCCCGGGGAGCTGTTTTTT. As protein: CASSYSYRTGGPGELFF.

This clone has ten or more counts. The V and J genes are TRBV5-1 and TRBJ1-3; D perhaps matches TRBD1 (5 bases). Germline V gives CDR1 SGHRS, CDR2 YFSETQ. The CDR3 sequence is 14 residues long. Trimming took 4 bases from V and 10 from J, leaving 18 bases between them. The CDR3 sequence is CASSPNPDSGTIYF. In nucleotides, the CDR3 is TGCGCCAGCAGCCCCAACCCCGACAGTGGAACCATATATTTT.

This clone was counted once. The V gene is TRBV6-5, the J gene TRBJ1-6; D unresolved. The CDR3 covers 15 residues. Germline V gene lookup returns CDR1 MNHEY and CDR2 SVGAGI. V was cut by 7 bases and J by 4 bases, with 14 bases left in between. For the CDR3, the DNA is TGTGCCAGCATTGGCGATGGGAGGTATAATTCACCCCTCCACTTT. This codes for CASIGDGRYNSPLHF.

The V gene is TRBV7-2, the J gene TRBJ1-2, with D perhaps TRBD1 (5 bases). The germline V gene encodes CDR1 SGHTA and CDR2 FQGNSA. V lost 5 bases and J 4 bases, leaving 14 bases between the germline ends. The CDR3 consists of 14 residues. The CDR3 sequence is CASSPTQALYGYTF. Here the CDR3 DNA reads TGTGCCAGCAGCCCCACACAGGCCCTCTATGGCTACACCTTC.

The chain has TRBV7-3 and TRBJ2-1, with a tentative D call TRBD1 (6 bases). This CDR3 comprises 15 residues. Between the trimmed V and J ends, which lost 5 bases and 10 bases, there was a span of 21 bases. Germline V lookup: CDR1 SGHTA, CDR2 FQGTGA. Here the CDR3 DNA reads TGTGCCAGCAGCCTTTTTGGGGACAAATCTGGGGAGCAGTTCTTC. It yields the protein CASSLFGDKSGEQFF.

The chain carries TRBV5-5 and TRBJ1-2, with TRBD1 identical over 7 bases. Per the germline V gene, CDR1 is SGHKS and CDR2 is YYEKEE (reference sequence). This CDR3 contains 14 residues. V gave up 2 bases and J gave up 6 bases; unmatched junction bases: 7. For the CDR3, the DNA is TGTGCCAGCAGCTTTGACAGGGCGAAAAATGGCTACACCTTC. It translates to CASSFDRAKNGYTF.

The chain joins TRBV2 to TRBJ1-2, with 7 positions matching TRBD1. Trimming cost V 3 bases and J 8 bases; bases outside gene matches: 9. The CDR3 is 14 amino acids. Germline V gives CDR1 SNHLY, CDR2 FYNNEI. This CDR3 is CASSDRTGARGYTF. In DNA, the CDR3 is TGTGCCAGCAGTGACCGTACAGGGGCAAGGGGCTACACCTTC.

This clone was observed once. The V call is TRBV25-1, the J call TRBJ2-5; 7 nucleotides align to TRBD1. The CDR3 is 15 residues long. Germline CDR1 reads MGHDK; CDR2 reads SYGVNS. The V gene end was trimmed by 4 bases and the J gene end by 2 bases; junction bases not matched to a gene: 7. For the CDR3, the DNA is TGTGCCAGCAGTGCCCGACAGGGTAAACAAGAGACCCAGTACTTC. Translation: CASSARQGKQETQYF.

The CDR3 sequence: CASSEGTGRNQPQHF. In DNA form, the CDR3 reads TGTGCCAGCAGTGAAGGGACAGGGAGGAATCAGCCCCAGCATTTT. The V call is TRBV2, the J call TRBJ1-5, with 8 bases that match TRBD1. CDR1 SNHLY and CDR2 FYNNEI come from the germline V gene. The CDR3 length is 15 residues. After removal of 1 base from V and 4 bases from J, the junction contained 3 bases not matched to a gene.